This is a list of T cell receptor beta chains from one sample in a study of beta chain features in type 1 diabetes. Libraries were prepared by immunoSEQ multiplex PCR; TCRdb keeps only in-frame clonotypes and omits some of them. The table records about 330,000 clones, more than 9.5% of them present only once. The source material was naive CD4+ T cells from blood. The receptors shown here come from a woman under 40 in good health. CDR3s include the opening cysteine and the closing phenylalanine or tryptophan. The D gene is left open where the match is weak. Clone sizes are given selectively: once, few, many, or a class where the clone is expanded.

>.|TRBV15|.|TRBJ2-5
CATSRDLSETQYF
TGTGCCACCAGCAGAGATCTCTCAGAGACCCAGTACTTC
>.|TRBV19|.|TRBJ2-5
CASSIAETQYF
TGTGCCAGTAGTATAGCTGAGACCCAGTACTTC
>.|TRBV7-8|.|TRBJ2-5
CASSFRLQQETQYF
TGTGCCAGCAGTTTTAGACTCCAACAAGAGACCCAGTACTTC
>TRBD2|TRBV27|.|TRBJ2-5
CASSLSSGRETQYF
TGTGCCAGCAGTTTATCTAGCGGGAGGGAGACCCAGTACTTC
>TRBD1|TRBV9|.|TRBJ1-5
CASSGGQRNQPQHF
TGTGCCAGCAGCGGGGGACAGAGGAATCAGCCCCAGCATTTT
>.|TRBV30|.|TRBJ2-7
CAWRIQGGSYEQYF
TGTGCCTGGAGAATACAGGGTGGCTCCTACGAGCAGTACTTC
>TRBD1|TRBV18|.|TRBJ2-1
CASSPAGGSYNEQFF
TGTGCCAGCTCACCTGCAGGGGGTTCCTACAATGAGCAGTTCTTC
>.|TRBV5-6|.|TRBJ1-1
CASSPRGKTEAFF
TGTGCCAGCAGCCCGAGAGGTAAGACTGAAGCTTTCTTT
>.|TRBV18|.|TRBJ1-1
CASSPPHLNTEAFF
TGTGCCAGCTCACCTCCGCACTTGAACACTGAAGCTTTCTTT
>.|TRBV2|few|TRBJ2-5
CASKGNRVVSGETQYF
TGTGCCAGCAAGGGAAACAGGGTAGTTTCGGGAGAGACCCAGTACTTC
>.|TRBV7-2|few|TRBJ2-1
CASSLALQGLGNEQFF
TGTGCCAGCAGCTTAGCGTTACAGGGTTTAGGGAATGAGCAGTTCTTC
>.|TRBV27|.|TRBJ2-3
CASLRKQGTDTQYF
TGTGCCAGTCTACGTAAGCAGGGCACAGATACGCAGTATTTT
>.|TRBV29-1|.|TRBJ2-5
CSVHLQLKETQYF
TGCAGCGTTCACTTACAGTTGAAAGAGACCCAGTACTTC
>.|TRBV4-3|.|TRBJ2-7
CASSQPQGFDEQYF
TGCGCCAGCAGCCAACCACAGGGTTTCGACGAGCAGTACTTC
>TRBD2|TRBV7-9|.|TRBJ2-2
CASSSRWTSGNTGELFF
TGTGCCAGCAGCTCAAGGTGGACTAGCGGGAACACCGGGGAGCTGTTTTTT
>.|TRBV25-1|.|TRBJ1-3
CASSEYSRSGNTIYF
TGTGCCAGCAGTGAATACAGTCGCTCTGGAAACACCATATATTTT
>.|TRBV18|few|TRBJ2-7
CASSPDSRYEQYF
TGTGCCAGCTCACCGGACAGTAGGTACGAGCAGTACTTC
>TRBD1|TRBV6-5|.|TRBJ2-7
CASGKDRRAYEQYF
TGTGCCAGCGGTAAGGACAGGCGAGCCTACGAGCAGTACTTC
>.|TRBV29-1|few|TRBJ2-5
CSVEEGGGGVSQYF
TGCAGCGTTGAAGAGGGGGGGGGCGGAGTGTCCCAGTACTTC
>.|TRBV6-5|few|TRBJ2-7
CASSQLGYEQYF
TGTGCCAGCAGCCAACTAGGCTACGAGCAGTACTTC
>TRBD1|TRBV6-4|.|TRBJ1-2
CASSDSGTGDGYTF
TGTGCCAGCAGTGATTCCGGGACAGGAGACGGCTACACCTTC
>.|TRBV19|few|TRBJ2-2
CASSIRASNTGELFF
TGTGCCAGTAGTATACGAGCGAGCAACACCGGGGAGCTGTTTTTT
>TRBD2|TRBV7-9|.|TRBJ2-2
CASSSSGSNTGELFF
TGTGCCAGCAGCTCTAGCGGGAGCAACACCGGGGAGCTGTTTTTT
>.|TRBV11-1|.|TRBJ2-3
CASSFAGRTDTQYF
TGTGCCAGCAGCTTTGCGGGACGCACAGATACGCAGTATTTT
>TRBD2|TRBV7-9|few|TRBJ2-5
CASRGTRGETQYF
TGTGCCAGCAGAGGGACTAGAGGAGAGACCCAGTACTTC
>TRBD2|TRBV15|.|TRBJ2-7
CATSRDSGLAGREQYF
TGTGCCACCAGCAGAGATTCAGGACTAGCGGGCAGAGAGCAGTACTTC
>.|TRBV5-6|.|TRBJ2-7
CASSTFDGGQRQYEQYF
TGTGCCAGCAGCACTTTCGACGGGGGACAGCGCCAATACGAGCAGTACTTC
>.|TRBV29-1|.|TRBJ2-5
CSVRPGGETQYF
TGCAGCGTTCGGCCCGGCGGGGAGACCCAGTACTTC
>.|TRBV27|.|TRBJ1-5
CASSSPGYGQPQHF
TGTGCCAGCAGTTCCCCAGGGTACGGCCAGCCCCAGCATTTT
>TRBD2|TRBV27|.|TRBJ2-1
CASSLPPLAGIGDEQFF
TGTGCCAGCAGTTTACCCCCACTAGCGGGAATAGGGGATGAGCAGTTCTTC
>TRBD2|TRBV19|few|TRBJ2-4
CASSSPGLAGVAKNIQYF
TGTGCCAGTAGTTCGCCGGGACTAGCGGGGGTAGCCAAAAACATTCAGTACTTC
>.|TRBV30|few|TRBJ1-4
CAWSRGTNEKLFF
TGTGCCTGGAGCAGGGGAACTAATGAAAAACTGTTTTTT
>.|TRBV9|.|TRBJ2-2
CASSVAGSNTGELFF
TGTGCCAGCAGCGTAGCGGGGTCAAACACCGGGGAGCTGTTTTTT
>.|TRBV5-1|few|TRBJ2-7
CASSLDSSTYEQYF
TGCGCCAGCAGCTTGGACAGTTCCACCTACGAGCAGTACTTC
>.|TRBV5-1|few|TRBJ2-6
CASSAGQLSSSGANVLTF
TGCGCCAGCAGCGCGGGACAGCTTTCCTCCTCTGGGGCCAACGTCCTGACTTTC
>.|TRBV7-2|few|TRBJ1-2
CAITLRRGSTANTF
TGTGCCATCACACTAAGAAGGGGCTCGACGGCTAACACCTTC
>.|TRBV28|.|TRBJ2-5
CASSLLRLKETQYF
TGTGCCAGCAGTTTGCTCAGACTAAAAGAGACCCAGTACTTC
>.|TRBV5-1|.|TRBJ1-1
CASSLGGRTEAFF
TGCGCCAGCAGCTTGGGGGGGAGGACTGAAGCTTTCTTT
>.|TRBV9|few|TRBJ2-3
CASSDPSYTQYF
TGTGCCAGCAGCGATCCTAGTTATACGCAGTATTTT
>TRBD2|TRBV12-5|few|TRBJ2-1
CASGSSGTYEQFF
TGTGCTAGTGGTTCTAGCGGGACCTATGAGCAGTTCTTC
>TRBD2|TRBV5-1|.|TRBJ2-1
CASSLVASGRADEQFF
TGCGCCAGCAGCTTGGTAGCTAGCGGGAGGGCAGATGAGCAGTTCTTC
>.|TRBV14|.|TRBJ2-1
CASSHGGVNEQFF
TGTGCCAGCAGCCACGGAGGGGTAAATGAGCAGTTCTTC
>TRBD1|TRBV27|few|TRBJ2-7
CASSLMGTGGYEQYF
TGTGCCAGCAGTTTAATGGGGACAGGTGGCTACGAGCAGTACTTC
>.|TRBV19|few|TRBJ2-7
CATQTLGHEQYF
TGTGCCACCCAAACATTGGGGCACGAGCAGTACTTC
>.|TRBV29-1|.|TRBJ2-1
CSVEVLALSSYNEQFF
TGCAGCGTTGAAGTATTAGCGCTTAGCTCCTACAATGAGCAGTTCTTC
>.|TRBV7-9|.|TRBJ2-3
CASSNRAADTQYF
TGTGCCAGCAGCAACAGAGCGGCAGATACGCAGTATTTT
>TRBD1|TRBV30|few|TRBJ1-1
CAWSDQTGALLEAFF
TGTGCCTGGAGTGATCAGACAGGGGCTCTCCTTGAAGCTTTCTTT
>TRBD2|TRBV14|few|TRBJ2-7
CASSRPSGTRYEQYF
TGTGCCAGCAGCCGGCCTAGCGGGACAAGGTACGAGCAGTACTTC